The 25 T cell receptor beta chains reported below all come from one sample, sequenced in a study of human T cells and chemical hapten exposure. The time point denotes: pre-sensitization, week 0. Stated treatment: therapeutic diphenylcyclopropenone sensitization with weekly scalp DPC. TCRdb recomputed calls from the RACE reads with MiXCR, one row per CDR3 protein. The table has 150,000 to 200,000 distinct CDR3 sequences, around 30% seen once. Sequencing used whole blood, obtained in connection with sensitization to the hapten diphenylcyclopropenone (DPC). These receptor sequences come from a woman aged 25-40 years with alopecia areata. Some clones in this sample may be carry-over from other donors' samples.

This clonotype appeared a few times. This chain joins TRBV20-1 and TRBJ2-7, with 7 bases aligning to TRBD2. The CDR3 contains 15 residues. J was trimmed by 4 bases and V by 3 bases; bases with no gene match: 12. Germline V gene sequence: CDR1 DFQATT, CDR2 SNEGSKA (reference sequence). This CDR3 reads CSARPPAGVGYEQYF. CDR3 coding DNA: TGCAGTGCTAGGCCCCCGGCGGGAGTAGGGTACGAGCAGTACTTC.

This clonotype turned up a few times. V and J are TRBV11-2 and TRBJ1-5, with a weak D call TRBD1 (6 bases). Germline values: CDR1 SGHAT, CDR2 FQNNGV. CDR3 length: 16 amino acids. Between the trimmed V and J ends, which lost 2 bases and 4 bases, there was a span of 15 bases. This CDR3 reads CASSLLAGGRNQPQHF. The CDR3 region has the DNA TGTGCCAGCAGCTTACTAGCGGGGGGCCGGAATCAGCCCCAGCATTTT.

CDR3 residues: CASSSPAERPGQFF. In DNA form, the CDR3 reads TGCGCCAGCAGCTCCCCGGCGGAGAGACCTGGGCAGTTCTTC. The J gene is TRBJ2-1, the V gene TRBV5-1; D call uncertain. Trimming pared 3 bases from V and 12 bases from J, leaving 19 bases between. Germline CDR1 reads SGHRS; CDR2 reads YFSETQ. This CDR3 region has 14 residues.

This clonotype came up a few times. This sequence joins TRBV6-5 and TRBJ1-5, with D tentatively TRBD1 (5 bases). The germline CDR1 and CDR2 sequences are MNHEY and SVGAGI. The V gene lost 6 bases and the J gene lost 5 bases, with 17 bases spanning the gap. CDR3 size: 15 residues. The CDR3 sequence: CASSKLRGWDQPQHF. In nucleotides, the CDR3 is TGTGCCAGCAGCAAACTAAGGGGATGGGATCAGCCCCAGCATTTT.

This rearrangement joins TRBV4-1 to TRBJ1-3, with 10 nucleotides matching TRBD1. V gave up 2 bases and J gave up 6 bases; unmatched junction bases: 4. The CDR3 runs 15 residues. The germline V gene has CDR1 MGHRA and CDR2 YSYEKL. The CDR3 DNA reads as TGCGCCAGCAGCCAACAAGGGACAGGGGTAAACACCATATATTTT. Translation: CASSQQGTGVNTIYF.

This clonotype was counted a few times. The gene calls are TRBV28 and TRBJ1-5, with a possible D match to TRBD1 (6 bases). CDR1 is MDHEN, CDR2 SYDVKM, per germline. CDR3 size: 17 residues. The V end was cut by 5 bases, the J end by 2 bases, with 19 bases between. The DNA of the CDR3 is TGTGCCAGCAGTCCGCAACAGGGATCGGGCGGCAATCAGCCCCAGCATTTT. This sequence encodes CASSPQQGSGGNQPQHF.

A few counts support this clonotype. The CDR3 here is CASSQDGEQSYYGYTF. CDR3 coding DNA: TGTGCCAGCAGCCAAGATGGAGAACAGAGCTACTATGGCTACACCTTC. The chain carries TRBV4-2 and TRBJ1-2; the D is unclear. Germline loops: CDR1 LGHNA, CDR2 YNFKEQ. The CDR3 length is 16 residues. V lost 0 bases and J 3 bases, leaving 14 bases between the germline ends.

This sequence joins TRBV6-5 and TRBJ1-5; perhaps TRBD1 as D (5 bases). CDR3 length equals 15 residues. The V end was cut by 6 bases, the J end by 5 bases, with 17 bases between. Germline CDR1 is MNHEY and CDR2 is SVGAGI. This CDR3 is CASSPANQGDQPQHF. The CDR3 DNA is TGTGCCAGCAGCCCAGCGAATCAGGGTGATCAGCCCCAGCATTTT.

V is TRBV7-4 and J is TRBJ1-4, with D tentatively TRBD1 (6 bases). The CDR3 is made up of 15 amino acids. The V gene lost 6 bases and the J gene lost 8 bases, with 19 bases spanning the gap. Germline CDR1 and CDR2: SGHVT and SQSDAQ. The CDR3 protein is CASRPWGGREEKLFF. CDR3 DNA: TGTGCCAGCAGGCCCTGGGGGGGGCGAGAGGAAAAACTGTTTTTT.

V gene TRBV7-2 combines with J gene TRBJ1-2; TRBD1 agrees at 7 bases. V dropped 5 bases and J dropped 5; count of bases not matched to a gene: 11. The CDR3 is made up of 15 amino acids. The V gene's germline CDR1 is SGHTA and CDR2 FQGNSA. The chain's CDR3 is CASSLPGQQSYGYTF. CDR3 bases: TGTGCCAGCAGCCTTCCGGGACAGCAATCGTATGGCTACACCTTC.

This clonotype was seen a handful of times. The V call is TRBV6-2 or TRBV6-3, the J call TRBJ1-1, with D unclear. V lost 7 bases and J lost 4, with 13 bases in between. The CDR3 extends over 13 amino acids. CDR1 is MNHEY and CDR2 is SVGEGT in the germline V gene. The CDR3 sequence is CASITGSSTEAFF. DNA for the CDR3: TGTGCCAGCATCACGGGGAGCAGCACTGAAGCTTTCTTT.

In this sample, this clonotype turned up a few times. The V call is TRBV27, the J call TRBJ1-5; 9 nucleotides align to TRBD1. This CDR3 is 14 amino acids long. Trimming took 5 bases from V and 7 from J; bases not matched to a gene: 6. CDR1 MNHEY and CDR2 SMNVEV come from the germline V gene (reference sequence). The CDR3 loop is CASSLRDRVQPQHF. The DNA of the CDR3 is TGTGCCAGCAGTCTCCGGGACAGGGTACAGCCCCAGCATTTT.

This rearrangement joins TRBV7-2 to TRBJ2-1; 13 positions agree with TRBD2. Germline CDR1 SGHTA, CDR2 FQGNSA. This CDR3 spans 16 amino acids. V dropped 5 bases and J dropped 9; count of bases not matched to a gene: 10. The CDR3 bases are TGTGCCAGCAGCCGACAACTAGCGGGGGGGCCTGGTGAGCAGTTCTTC. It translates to CASSRQLAGGPGEQFF.

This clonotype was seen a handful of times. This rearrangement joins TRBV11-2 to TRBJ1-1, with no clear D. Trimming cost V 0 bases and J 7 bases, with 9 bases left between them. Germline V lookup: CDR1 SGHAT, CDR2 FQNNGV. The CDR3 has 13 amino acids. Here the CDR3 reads CASSLDQWGEAFF. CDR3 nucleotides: TGTGCCAGCAGCTTAGATCAGTGGGGTGAAGCTTTCTTT.

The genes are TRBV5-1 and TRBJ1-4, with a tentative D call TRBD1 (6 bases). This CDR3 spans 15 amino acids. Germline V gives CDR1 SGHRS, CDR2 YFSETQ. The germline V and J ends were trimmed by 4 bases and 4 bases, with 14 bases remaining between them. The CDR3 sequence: CASSHGQIFNEKLFF. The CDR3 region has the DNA TGCGCCAGCAGCCATGGACAGATCTTTAATGAAAAACTGTTTTTT.

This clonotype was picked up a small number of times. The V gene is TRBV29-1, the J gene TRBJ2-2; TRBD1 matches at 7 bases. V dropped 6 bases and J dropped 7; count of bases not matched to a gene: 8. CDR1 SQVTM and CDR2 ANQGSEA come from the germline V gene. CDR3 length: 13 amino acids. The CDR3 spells CSVATGTIGELFF. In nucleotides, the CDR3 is TGCAGCGTAGCGACAGGGACAATCGGGGAGCTGTTTTTT.

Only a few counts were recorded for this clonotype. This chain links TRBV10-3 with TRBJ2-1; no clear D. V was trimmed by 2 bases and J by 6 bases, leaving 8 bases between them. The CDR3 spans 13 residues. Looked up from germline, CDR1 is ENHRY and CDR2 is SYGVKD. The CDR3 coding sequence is TGTGCCATCAGTGAGAGGCCGCTCAATGAGCAGTTCTTC. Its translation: CAISERPLNEQFF.

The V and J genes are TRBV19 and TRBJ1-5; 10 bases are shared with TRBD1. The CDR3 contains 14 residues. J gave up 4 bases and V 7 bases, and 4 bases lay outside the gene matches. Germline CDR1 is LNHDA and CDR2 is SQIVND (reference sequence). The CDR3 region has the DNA TGTGCCAGTACGGGACAGGGGAGGAATCAGCCCCAGCATTTT. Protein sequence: CASTGQGRNQPQHF.

The CDR3 bases are TGCGCCAGCAGCTTGGACCCGACTAGCGGGAGAACCGGGGAGCTGTTTTTT. This gives the protein CASSLDPTSGRTGELFF. The gene calls are TRBV5-1 and TRBJ2-2; 12 nucleotides align to TRBD2. The V gene end was trimmed by 0 bases and the J gene end by 5 bases; junction bases not matched to a gene: 5. CDR3 length equals 17 residues. Germline V gene lookup returns CDR1 SGHRS and CDR2 YFSETQ.

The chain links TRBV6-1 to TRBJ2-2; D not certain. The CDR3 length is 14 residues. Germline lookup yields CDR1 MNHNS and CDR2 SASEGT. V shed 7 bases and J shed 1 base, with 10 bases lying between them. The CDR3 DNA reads TGTGCCAGCAAGGTACTGATGAACACCGGGGAGCTGTTTTTT. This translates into CASKVLMNTGELFF.

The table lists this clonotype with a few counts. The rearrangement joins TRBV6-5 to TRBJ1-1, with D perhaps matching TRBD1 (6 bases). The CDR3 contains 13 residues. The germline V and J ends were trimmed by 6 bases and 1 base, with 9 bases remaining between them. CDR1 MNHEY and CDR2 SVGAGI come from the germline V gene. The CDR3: CASRTGRNTEAFF. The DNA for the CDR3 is TGTGCCAGCAGAACAGGGAGGAACACTGAAGCTTTCTTT.

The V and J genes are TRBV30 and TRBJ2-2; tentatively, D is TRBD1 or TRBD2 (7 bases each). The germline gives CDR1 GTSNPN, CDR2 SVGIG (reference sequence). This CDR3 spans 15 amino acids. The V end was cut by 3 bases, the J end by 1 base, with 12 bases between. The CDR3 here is CAWRSRGGNTGELFF. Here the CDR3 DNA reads TGTGCCTGGAGGAGCAGGGGGGGGAACACCGGGGAGCTGTTTTTT.

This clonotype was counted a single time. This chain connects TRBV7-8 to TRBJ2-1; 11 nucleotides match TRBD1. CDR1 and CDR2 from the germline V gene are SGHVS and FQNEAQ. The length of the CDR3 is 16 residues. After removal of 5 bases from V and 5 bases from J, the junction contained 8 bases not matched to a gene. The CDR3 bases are TGTGCCAGCAGCGTCCGGGACAGGGGGTTAGACAATGAGCAGTTCTTC. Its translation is CASSVRDRGLDNEQFF.

This chain's CDR3 is CASSMLNNEQFF. The CDR3 coding sequence is TGTGCCAGTAGTATGTTAAACAATGAGCAGTTCTTC. The rearrangement joins TRBV19 to TRBJ2-1; D ambiguous. Germline-derived CDR1 and CDR2 are LNHDA and SQIVND (reference sequence). The ends were cut back, 3 bases at V and 5 bases at J, with 5 bases in the middle. The CDR3 consists of 12 residues.

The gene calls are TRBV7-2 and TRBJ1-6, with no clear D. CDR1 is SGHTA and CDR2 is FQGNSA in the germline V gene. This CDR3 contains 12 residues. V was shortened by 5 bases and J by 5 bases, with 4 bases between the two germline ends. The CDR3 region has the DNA TGTGCCAGCAGCCCGAATAATTCACCCCTCCACTTT. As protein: CASSPNNSPLHF.